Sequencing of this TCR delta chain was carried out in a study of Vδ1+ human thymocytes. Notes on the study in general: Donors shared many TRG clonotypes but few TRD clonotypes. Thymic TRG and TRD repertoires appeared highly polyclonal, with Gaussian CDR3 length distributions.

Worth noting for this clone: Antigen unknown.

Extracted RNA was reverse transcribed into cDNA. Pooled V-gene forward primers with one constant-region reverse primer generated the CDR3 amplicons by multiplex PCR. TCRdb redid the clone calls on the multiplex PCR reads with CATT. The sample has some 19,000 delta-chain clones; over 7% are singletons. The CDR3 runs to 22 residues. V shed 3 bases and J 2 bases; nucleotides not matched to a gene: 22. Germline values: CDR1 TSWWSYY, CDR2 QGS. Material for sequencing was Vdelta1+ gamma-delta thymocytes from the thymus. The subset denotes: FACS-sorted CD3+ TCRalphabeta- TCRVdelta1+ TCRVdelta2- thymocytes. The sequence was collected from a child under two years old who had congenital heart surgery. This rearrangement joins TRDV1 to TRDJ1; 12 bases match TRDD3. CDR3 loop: CALGESNRRGIWGIRATDKLIF. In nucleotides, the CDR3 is TGTGCTCTTGGGGAGTCAAACCGTCGGGGCATCTGGGGGATACGGGCAACCGATAAACTCATCTTT.